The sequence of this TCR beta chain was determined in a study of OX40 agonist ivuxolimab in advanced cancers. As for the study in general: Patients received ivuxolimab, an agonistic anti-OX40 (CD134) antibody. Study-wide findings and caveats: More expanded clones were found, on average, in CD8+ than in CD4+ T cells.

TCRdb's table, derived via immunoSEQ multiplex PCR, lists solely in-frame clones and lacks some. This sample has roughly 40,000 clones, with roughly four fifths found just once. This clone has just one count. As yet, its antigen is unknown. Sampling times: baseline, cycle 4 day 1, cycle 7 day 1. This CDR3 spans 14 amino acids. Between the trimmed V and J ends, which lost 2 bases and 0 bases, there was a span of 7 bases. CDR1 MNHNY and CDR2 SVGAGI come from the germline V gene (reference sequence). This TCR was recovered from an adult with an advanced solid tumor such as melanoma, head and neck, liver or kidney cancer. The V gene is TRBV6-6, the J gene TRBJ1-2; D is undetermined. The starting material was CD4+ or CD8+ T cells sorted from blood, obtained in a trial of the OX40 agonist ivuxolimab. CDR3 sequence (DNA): TGTGCCAGCAGTTACCCGGAGGCTAACTATGGCTACACCTTC. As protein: CASSYPEANYGYTF.